The 27 T cell receptor beta chains reported below all come from one sample, sequenced in a study of blood T cell repertoires in COVID-19. Libraries were prepared by immunoSEQ multiplex PCR; TCRdb keeps only in-frame clonotypes and omits some of them. The profile shows a few hundred thousand clones, 80% to 90% of them singletons. The sample taken for sequencing was peripheral blood. The origin of the receptors is a woman older than 75 with acute or convalescent COVID-19.

V and J are TRBV27 and TRBJ2-7, with 9 bases identical to TRBD1. CDR3 size: 14 residues. With V trimmed by 8 bases and J by 1 base, 6 bases remained unmatched. Looked up from germline, CDR1 is MNHEY and CDR2 is SMNVEV (reference sequence). This CDR3 reads CASARTGASYEQYF. The DNA of the CDR3 is TGTGCCAGCGCCAGGACAGGGGCTTCCTACGAGCAGTACTTC.

This chain connects TRBV19 to TRBJ2-3; possibly TRBD2 for D (7 bases). Deletions cut 3 bases from V and 4 bases from J, with 20 bases between. The CDR3 spans 17 residues. Germline V CDR1 and CDR2: LNHDA, SQIVND (reference sequence). The CDR3 sequence is CASSMSGGRGGPDTQYF. The CDR3 bases are TGTGCCAGTAGTATGTCTGGCGGGAGAGGGGGACCAGATACGCAGTATTTT.

This chain connects TRBV7-6 to TRBJ1-4, with D hard to call. CDR1 is SGHVS and CDR2 is FNYEAQ in the germline V gene. The CDR3 is made up of 16 amino acids. The V and J ends lost 1 base and 0 bases respectively, with 9 bases between them. CDR3 in amino acids: CASSLVGGTTNEKLFF. The CDR3 DNA follows: TGTGCCAGCAGCTTAGTAGGAGGGACAACTAATGAAAAACTGTTTTTT.

The CDR3 sequence: CASSLVLLETQYF. CDR3 nucleotide sequence: TGTGCCAGCAGCTTAGTACTGTTGGAGACCCAGTACTTC. V gene TRBV7-9 combines with J gene TRBJ2-5; D is unresolved. The V and J ends lost 1 base and 5 bases respectively, with 8 bases between them. Germline V gene sequence: CDR1 SEHNR, CDR2 FQNEAQ (reference sequence). CDR3 length: 13 amino acids.

The CDR3 DNA is TGCAGTGCTAAGCTGGAAAAACTGTTTTTT. This translates into CSAKLEKLFF. The chain combines TRBV20-1 with TRBJ1-4, with D unresolved. The CDR3 has 10 amino acids. V lost 4 bases and J 8 bases, leaving 5 bases between the germline ends. CDR1 DFQATT and CDR2 SNEGSKA come from the germline V gene (reference sequence).

The count of this clone is one. The chain is built from TRBV2 and TRBJ1-5, with D hard to call. Trimming took 4 bases from V and 7 from J, leaving 11 bases between them. The CDR3 length is 13 residues. Germline CDR1 and CDR2: SNHLY and FYNNEI. The CDR3 region has the DNA TGTGCCAGCAGTGGTTTCTCCTCCCAGCCCCAGCATTTT. The encoded protein is CASSGFSSQPQHF.

The gene calls are TRBV7-9 and TRBJ1-1; 7 positions match TRBD1. Germline V gene data show CDR1 as SEHNR and CDR2 as FQNEAQ (reference sequence). CDR3 length: 14 amino acids. V lost 0 bases to trimming and J lost 5 bases; unmatched junction nucleotides: 3. Here the CDR3 reads CASSLAEGATEAFF. In DNA form, the CDR3 reads TGTGCCAGCAGCTTAGCGGAGGGGGCAACTGAAGCTTTCTTT. Together with reference TRBV7-9 and TRBJ1-1, the CDR3 gives the full variable domain: DTGVSQNPRHKITKRGQNVTFRCDPISEHNRLYWYRQTLGQGPEFLTYFQNEAQLEKSRLLSDRFSAERPKGSFSTLEIQRTEQGDSAMYLCASSLAEGATEAFFGQGTRLTVV.

This clone has just a few counts. The rearrangement links TRBV4-3 to TRBJ1-3; D is ambiguous. CDR1 is LGHNA and CDR2 is YSLEER in the germline V gene. V was trimmed by 0 bases and J by 7 bases, leaving 4 bases between them. This CDR3 has 12 amino acids. The CDR3 spells CASSQDMNTIYF. In nucleotides, the CDR3 is TGCGCCAGCAGCCAAGATATGAACACCATATATTTT.

The chain has TRBV3-1 (or the pseudogene TRBV3-2) and TRBJ1-4; D gene uncertain. In germline, CDR1 is LGHDT, CDR2 YNNKEL (reference sequence). The CDR3 is 16 residues long. The ends were cut back, 0 bases at V and 6 bases at J, with 14 bases in the middle. The CDR3 sequence is CASSQDLGGSDEKLFF. Written as DNA, the CDR3 is TGTGCCAGCAGCCAAGATCTAGGCGGTAGCGATGAAAAACTGTTTTTT.

This rearrangement joins TRBV3-1 (or the pseudogene TRBV3-2) to TRBJ1-3; no clear D gene. CDR1 is LGHDT, CDR2 YNNKEL, per germline (reference sequence). The ends were cut back, 5 bases at V and 0 bases at J, with 14 bases in the middle. The CDR3 spans 16 residues. The CDR3: CASSVGGGYSGNTIYF. The CDR3, as DNA: TGTGCCAGCAGCGTGGGCGGAGGGTACTCTGGAAACACCATATATTTT.

The J gene is TRBJ2-1, the V gene TRBV9; 8 nucleotides match TRBD1. The CDR3 spans 16 residues. V was clipped by 3 bases and J by 8 bases; unmatched bases: 13. Germline CDR1 is SGDLS and CDR2 is YYNGEE. The chain's CDR3 is CASSALDRARPDEQFF. The DNA of the CDR3 is TGTGCCAGCAGCGCCTTGGACAGGGCCCGGCCGGATGAGCAGTTCTTC.

The J gene is TRBJ2-1, the V gene TRBV18; D unresolved. Germline values: CDR1 KGHSH, CDR2 LQKENI. Between the trimmed V and J ends, which lost 0 bases and 7 bases, there was a span of 10 bases. CDR3 length: 14 residues. The CDR3 sequence is CASSPPGSGNEQFF. The CDR3 DNA reads as TGTGCCAGCTCACCACCGGGTTCGGGTAATGAGCAGTTCTTC.

The chain couples TRBV6-6 to TRBJ2-3; 15 bases are a match to TRBD2. The CDR3 is 18 residues long. V shed 6 bases, J shed 4 bases, and the junction held 11 bases outside the gene matches. Germline-derived CDR1 and CDR2 are MNHNY and SVGAGI (reference sequence). The CDR3 loop is CASSRYPGTSGGPDTQYF. Here the CDR3 DNA reads TGTGCCAGCAGCCGATATCCTGGGACTAGCGGGGGGCCAGATACGCAGTATTTT.

This clone occurred once. The rearrangement links TRBV7-2 to TRBJ2-1; 14 bases line up with TRBD2. Germline V CDR1 and CDR2: SGHTA, FQGNSA. V was clipped by 5 bases and J by 8 bases; unmatched bases: 8. CDR3 size: 16 residues. CDR3 sequence (DNA): TGTGCCAGCAGCGTATACGGGACTAGCGGGGGATATGAGCAGTTCTTC. Protein sequence: CASSVYGTSGGYEQFF.

The V call is TRBV6-6, the J call TRBJ1-1; no clear D. Trimming left V 4 bases short and J 3 bases short, with 12 bases between. This CDR3 spans 14 amino acids. Germline CDR1 reads MNHNY; CDR2 reads SVGAGI (reference sequence). As DNA, the CDR3 is TGTGCCAGCAGTTGGACTGAGGGAGACACTGAAGCTTTCTTT. Protein sequence: CASSWTEGDTEAFF.

The J gene is TRBJ2-1, the V gene TRBV19; 10 bases line up with TRBD2. The germline V gene has CDR1 LNHDA and CDR2 SQIVND (reference sequence). Trimming removed 10 bases from V and 8 bases from J; junction bases left unmatched: 5. The length of the CDR3 is 12 residues. CDR3 in amino acids: CATASGGDEQFF. CDR3 in DNA: TGTGCCACAGCTAGCGGGGGTGATGAGCAGTTCTTC.

The chain combines TRBV9 with TRBJ2-6; tentative D call: TRBD2 (5 bases). This CDR3 is built from 15 residues. V lost 4 bases and J lost 4, with 12 bases in between. The germline gives CDR1 SGDLS, CDR2 YYNGEE. The DNA of the CDR3 is TGTGCCAGCAGCTATCTAGCCTCCGGGGCCAACGTCCTGACTTTC. It encodes CASSYLASGANVLTF.

This chain joins TRBV5-6 and TRBJ1-2, with 7 nucleotides matching TRBD1. The junction had 11 bases not matched to a gene; V was cut back by 1 base and J by 8 bases. The CDR3 totals 15 residues. The germline V gene encodes CDR1 SGHDT and CDR2 YYEEEE. This chain's CDR3 is CASSLRDREFGGYTF. As DNA, the CDR3 is TGTGCCAGCAGCTTGCGTGACAGGGAATTCGGGGGCTACACCTTC.

CDR3 protein: CATTGRGRGEQYF. The CDR3 DNA reads TGTGCCACAACGGGCAGGGGGAGAGGCGAGCAGTACTTC. The genes are TRBV19 and TRBJ2-7; 7 nucleotides match TRBD1. CDR1 LNHDA and CDR2 SQIVND come from the germline V gene (reference sequence). V lost 10 bases to trimming and J lost 6 bases; unmatched junction nucleotides: 12. This CDR3 is 13 amino acids long.

The V call is TRBV30, the J call TRBJ2-3; D possibly corresponds to TRBD1 (5 bases). Germline loops: CDR1 GTSNPN, CDR2 SVGIG (reference sequence). With 0 bases removed from V and 4 bases from J, the gap between germline ends came to 5 bases. The CDR3 is made up of 12 amino acids. CDR3 sequence (DNA): TGTGCCTGGAGTGTAGGGGCAGATACGCAGTATTTT. This encodes CAWSVGADTQYF.

The J gene is TRBJ1-6, the V gene TRBV19, with 10 bases identical to TRBD1. The CDR3 is 16 residues long. J lost 9 bases, V lost 7 bases, and 12 bases had no gene match. Germline V CDR1 and CDR2: LNHDA, SQIVND (reference sequence). CDR3 protein: CASTQRDRGFGSPLHF. DNA for the CDR3: TGTGCCAGTACTCAAAGGGACAGGGGTTTTGGTTCACCCCTCCACTTT.

The gene calls are TRBV18 and TRBJ2-7; no firm D call. Germline V CDR1 and CDR2: KGHSH, LQKENI. The CDR3 totals 14 residues. V was cut by 3 bases and J by 1 base, with 10 bases left in between. The CDR3 loop reads CASSPPHSSYEQYF. The CDR3 nucleotides read TGTGCCAGCTCACCCCCCCATAGTTCCTACGAGCAGTACTTC.

This clone was recorded a few times. The chain combines TRBV7-2 with TRBJ2-7, with D perhaps TRBD2 (7 bases). V lost 4 bases, J lost 3 bases, and 16 bases lay in between. The germline CDR1 and CDR2 sequences are SGHTA and FQGNSA. The CDR3 has 15 residues. CDR3 sequence (DNA): TGTGCCAGCAGCTCCGAGTCGGGGGGCCTCTACGAGCAGTACTTC. Its protein is CASSSESGGLYEQYF.

V usage is TRBV2 and J usage is TRBJ2-3; D possibly corresponds to TRBD1 (5 bases). Germline values: CDR1 SNHLY, CDR2 FYNNEI. Trimming removed 8 bases at V and 2 bases at J, with 14 bases between. There are 14 residues in the CDR3. The CDR3 region has the DNA TGTGCCAGCCTAAGGGGCCAGGCCACAGATACGCAGTATTTT. Its translation is CASLRGQATDTQYF.

This clone came up once. The J gene is TRBJ2-7, the V gene TRBV7-2; 8 positions match TRBD2. V lost 5 bases and J lost 0; bases outside the gene matches: 6. CDR1 and CDR2 (germline): SGHTA, FQGNSA. The CDR3 is 15 residues long. The CDR3 sequence is CASSLLAGASYEQYF. The CDR3 DNA follows: TGTGCCAGCAGCCTTCTAGCGGGTGCCTCCTACGAGCAGTACTTC.

The V and J genes are TRBV27 and TRBJ1-2; 11 positions match TRBD1. Germline values: CDR1 MNHEY, CDR2 SMNVEV (reference sequence). The CDR3 extends over 16 amino acids. J gave up 2 bases and V 9 bases, and 11 bases lay outside the gene matches. Written as DNA, the CDR3 is TGTGCCAGGGGTGGACAGGGGGCGAATCGAAACTATGGCTACACCTTC. It translates to CARGGQGANRNYGYTF.

The CDR3 DNA sequence: TGTGCCAGCAGCTCTAGGGGGGAGACCCAGTACTTC. This translates into CASSSRGETQYF. The J gene is TRBJ2-5, the V gene TRBV9; possible D gene TRBD1, 6 bases. The CDR3 spans 12 residues. V dropped 4 bases and J dropped 5 bases, with 9 bases sitting between them. Germline V gives CDR1 SGDLS, CDR2 YYNGEE.